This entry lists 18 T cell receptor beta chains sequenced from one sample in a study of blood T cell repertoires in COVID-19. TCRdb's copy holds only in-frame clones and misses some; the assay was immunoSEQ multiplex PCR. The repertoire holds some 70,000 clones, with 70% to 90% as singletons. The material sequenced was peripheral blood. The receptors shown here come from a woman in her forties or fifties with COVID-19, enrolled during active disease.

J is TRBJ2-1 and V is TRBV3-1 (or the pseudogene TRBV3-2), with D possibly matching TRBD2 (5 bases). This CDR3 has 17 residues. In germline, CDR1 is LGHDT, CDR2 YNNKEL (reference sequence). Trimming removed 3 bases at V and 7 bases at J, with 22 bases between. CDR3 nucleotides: TGTGCCAGCAGCCATTTGTCCGGGCCAATAACGGGGAATGAGCAGTTCTTC. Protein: CASSHLSGPITGNEQFF.

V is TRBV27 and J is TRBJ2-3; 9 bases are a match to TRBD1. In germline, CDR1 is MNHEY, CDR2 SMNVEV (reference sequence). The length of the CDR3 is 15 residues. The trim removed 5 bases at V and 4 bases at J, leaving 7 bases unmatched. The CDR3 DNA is TGTGCCAGCAGTCAAACAGGGGGCTTTGCAGATACGCAGTATTTT. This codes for CASSQTGGFADTQYF.

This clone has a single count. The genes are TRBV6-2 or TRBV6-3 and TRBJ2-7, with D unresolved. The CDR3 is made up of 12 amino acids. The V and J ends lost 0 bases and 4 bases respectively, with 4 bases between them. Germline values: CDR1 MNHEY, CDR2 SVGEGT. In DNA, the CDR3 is TGTGCCAGCAGTTACTCGAGGTACGAGCAGTACTTC. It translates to CASSYSRYEQYF.

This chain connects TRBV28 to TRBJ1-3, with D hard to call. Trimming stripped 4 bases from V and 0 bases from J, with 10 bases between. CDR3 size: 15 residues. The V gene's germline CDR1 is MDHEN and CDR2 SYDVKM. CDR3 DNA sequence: TGTGCCAGCAGTTGGCACCAAAGCTCTGGAAACACCATATATTTT. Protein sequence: CASSWHQSSGNTIYF.

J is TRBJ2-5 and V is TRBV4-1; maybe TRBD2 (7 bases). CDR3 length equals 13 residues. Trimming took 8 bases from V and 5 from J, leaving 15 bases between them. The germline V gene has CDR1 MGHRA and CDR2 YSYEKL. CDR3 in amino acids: CASGRGGMETQYF. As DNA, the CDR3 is TGCGCCAGCGGGAGGGGGGGTATGGAGACCCAGTACTTC.

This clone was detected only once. The CDR3 nucleotides are TGCGCCAGCAGCTTGCACGGCGGTAGCCCATCATCCGACGAGCAGTACTTC. Translated: CASSLHGGSPSSDEQYF. The chain carries TRBV5-1 and TRBJ2-7; D gene ambiguous. V dropped 1 base and J dropped 5 bases, with 22 bases sitting between them. The CDR3 has 17 amino acids. From germline, CDR1 is SGHRS and CDR2 YFSETQ.

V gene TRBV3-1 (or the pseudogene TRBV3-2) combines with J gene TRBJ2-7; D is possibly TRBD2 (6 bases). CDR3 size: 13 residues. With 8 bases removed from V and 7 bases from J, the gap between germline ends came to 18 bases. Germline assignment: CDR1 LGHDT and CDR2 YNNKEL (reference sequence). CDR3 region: CASAGLGKKEQYF. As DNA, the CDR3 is TGTGCCAGCGCGGGACTGGGAAAGAAGGAGCAGTACTTC.

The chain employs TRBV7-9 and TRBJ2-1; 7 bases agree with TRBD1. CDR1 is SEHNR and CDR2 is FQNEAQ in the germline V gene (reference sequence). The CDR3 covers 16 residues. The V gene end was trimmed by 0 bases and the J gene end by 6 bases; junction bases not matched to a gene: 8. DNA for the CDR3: TGTGCCAGCAGCTTAGCTTTGACGACAGGGATCAATGAGCAGTTCTTC. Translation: CASSLALTTGINEQFF. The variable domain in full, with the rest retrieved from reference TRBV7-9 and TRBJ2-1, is DTGVSQNPRHKITKRGQNVTFRCDPISEHNRLYWYRQTLGQGPEFLTYFQNEAQLEKSRLLSDRFSAERPKGSFSTLEIQRTEQGDSAMYLCASSLALTTGINEQFFGPGTRLTVL.

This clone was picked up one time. The CDR3 reads CASSLGSVYNEQFF. The CDR3 region has the DNA TGTGCCAGCAGCTTAGGTTCCGTTTACAATGAGCAGTTCTTC. This chain links TRBV11-3 with TRBJ2-1; D is unclear. The CDR3 runs to 14 residues. The V end was cut by 1 base, the J end by 4 bases, with 8 bases between. Germline CDR1 SGHNT, CDR2 YENEEA.

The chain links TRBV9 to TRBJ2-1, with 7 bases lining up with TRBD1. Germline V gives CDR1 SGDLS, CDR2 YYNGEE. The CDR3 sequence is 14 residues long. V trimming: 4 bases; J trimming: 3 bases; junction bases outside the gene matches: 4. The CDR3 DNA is TGTGCCAGCAGCCCGGGACAGATCTACAATGAGCAGTTCTTC. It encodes CASSPGQIYNEQFF.

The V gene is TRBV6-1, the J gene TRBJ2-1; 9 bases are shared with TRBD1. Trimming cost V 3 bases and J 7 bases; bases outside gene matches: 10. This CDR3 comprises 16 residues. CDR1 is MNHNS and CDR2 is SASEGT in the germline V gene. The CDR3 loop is CASSDLPGGQGNEQFF. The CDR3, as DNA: TGTGCCAGCAGTGACCTGCCCGGGGGACAGGGTAATGAGCAGTTCTTC.

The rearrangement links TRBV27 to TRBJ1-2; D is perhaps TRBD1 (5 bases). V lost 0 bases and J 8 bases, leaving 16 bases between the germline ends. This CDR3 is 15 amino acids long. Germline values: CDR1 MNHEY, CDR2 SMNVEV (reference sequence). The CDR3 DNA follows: TGTGCCAGCAGTTTATCGCTGCCAGGGCAAGAGGGCTACACCTTC. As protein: CASSLSLPGQEGYTF.

CDR3 coding DNA: TGTGCCAGCAGGCCTACCTCGAACACTGAAGCTTTCTTT. Protein sequence: CASRPTSNTEAFF. V is TRBV12-3 or TRBV12-4 and J is TRBJ1-1; D call uncertain. Deletions cut 6 bases from V and 1 base from J, with 9 bases between. This CDR3 spans 13 amino acids.

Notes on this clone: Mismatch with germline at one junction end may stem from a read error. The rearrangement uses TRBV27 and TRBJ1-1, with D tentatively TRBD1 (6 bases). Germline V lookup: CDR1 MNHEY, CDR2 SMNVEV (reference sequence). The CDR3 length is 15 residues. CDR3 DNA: TGTGCCAGCAGTCTATCGGCGACAGGTTCCACTGAAGCTTTCTTT. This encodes CASSLSATGSTEAFF.

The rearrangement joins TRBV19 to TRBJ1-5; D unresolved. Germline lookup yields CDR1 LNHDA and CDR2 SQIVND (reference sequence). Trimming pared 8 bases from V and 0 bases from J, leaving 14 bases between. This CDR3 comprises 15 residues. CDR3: CASANGRSSNQPQHF. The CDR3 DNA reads TGTGCCAGTGCAAACGGGAGGTCTAGCAATCAGCCCCAGCATTTT.

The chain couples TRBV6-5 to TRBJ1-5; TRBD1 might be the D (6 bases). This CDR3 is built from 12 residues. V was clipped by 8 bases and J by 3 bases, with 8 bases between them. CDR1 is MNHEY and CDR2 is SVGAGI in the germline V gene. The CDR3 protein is CASGQPNQPQHF. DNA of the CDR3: TGTGCCAGCGGACAGCCCAATCAGCCCCAGCATTTT.

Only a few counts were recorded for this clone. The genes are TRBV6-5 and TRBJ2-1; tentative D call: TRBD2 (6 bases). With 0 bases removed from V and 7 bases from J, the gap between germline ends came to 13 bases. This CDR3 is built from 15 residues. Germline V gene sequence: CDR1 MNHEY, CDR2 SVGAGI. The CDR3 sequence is CASSYSQGGGNEQFF. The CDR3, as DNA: TGTGCCAGCAGTTACTCGCAGGGCGGAGGGAATGAGCAGTTCTTC.

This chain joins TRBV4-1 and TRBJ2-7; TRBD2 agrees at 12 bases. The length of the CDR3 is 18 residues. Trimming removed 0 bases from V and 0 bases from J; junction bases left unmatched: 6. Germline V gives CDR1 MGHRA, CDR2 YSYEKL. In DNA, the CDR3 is TGCGCCAGCAGCCAAGAGGGACTAGCGGGCACCGCCTCCTACGAGCAGTACTTC. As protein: CASSQEGLAGTASYEQYF.